This passage covers 25 T cell receptor beta chains from one sample sequenced in a study of human T cells and chemical hapten exposure. TCRdb re-derived calls from the RACE reads in MiXCR, one entry per CDR3 protein. The sample lists approximately 34,000 distinct CDR3 sequences, 5.5% seen once, with roughly 13% in the top ten. Time point denoted: healthy volunteer bleed at 6 weeks. Unseparated into fractions, whole blood served as the source from which total RNA was extracted. Sequences were obtained from whole blood. The origin of the receptors is a human donor in good health. Some clones in this sample may be carry-over from other donors' samples.

This clonotype was counted many times. The chain couples TRBV28 to TRBJ2-3, with 8 bases that match TRBD1. Germline trimming cut 6 bases from V and 6 bases from J; bases unmatched to any gene: 8. This CDR3 contains 14 residues. Germline CDR1 reads MDHEN; CDR2 reads SYDVKM. CDR3 loop: CASSRQGRSDTQYF. In DNA, the CDR3 is TGTGCCAGCAGCCGACAGGGGCGGTCGGATACGCAGTATTTT.

This clonotype was counted ten times or more. The chain links TRBV19 to TRBJ2-1; D is undetermined. The V end lost 5 bases, the J end lost 0 bases, and 8 bases lay between the germline ends. CDR1 is LNHDA, CDR2 SQIVND, per germline (reference sequence). This CDR3 contains 14 residues. The CDR3 DNA sequence: TGTGCCAGTAGTGTGACCTTCTCCTACAATGAGCAGTTCTTC. Its protein product is CASSVTFSYNEQFF.

This clonotype was observed many times. The J gene is TRBJ1-6, the V gene TRBV5-4, with TRBD1 matching over 9 bases. Germline V lookup: CDR1 SGHNT, CDR2 YYREEE (reference sequence). The CDR3 has 15 amino acids. Trimming took 0 bases from V and 7 from J; bases not matched to a gene: 2. CDR3 nucleotides: TGTGCCAGCAGCTTGGTTGACAGGGGGAATTCACCCCTCCACTTT. Its protein is CASSLVDRGNSPLHF.

This clonotype was seen more than once but under ten times. The CDR3 bases are TGTGCCAGCAGCCCGGGACTAGCCACCACAGATACGCAGTATTTT. Translation: CASSPGLATTDTQYF. V and J are TRBV5-6 and TRBJ2-3, with 9 bases fitting TRBD2. V lost 4 bases to trimming and J lost 2 bases; unmatched junction nucleotides: 5. The CDR3 totals 15 residues. The germline V gene encodes CDR1 SGHDT and CDR2 YYEEEE.

This clonotype has at least ten counts. This chain joins TRBV5-6 and TRBJ1-6, with D possibly being TRBD1 (5 bases). This CDR3 is built from 14 residues. Trimming left V 4 bases short and J 4 bases short, with 9 bases between. Germline loops: CDR1 SGHDT, CDR2 YYEEEE. Here the CDR3 reads CASSPGAYNSPLHF. In nucleotides, the CDR3 is TGTGCCAGCAGCCCCGGGGCGTATAATTCACCCCTCCACTTT. Filled out from reference TRBV5-6 and TRBJ1-6, the complete variable domain reads DAGVTQSPTHLIKTRGQQVTLRCSPKSGHDTVSWYQQALGQGPQFIFQYYEEEERQRGNFPDRFSGHQFPNYSSELNVNALLLGDSALYLCASSPGAYNSPLHFGNGTRLTVT.

The J gene is TRBJ2-1, the V gene TRBV28; 8 bases match TRBD2. V shed 8 bases, J shed 6 bases, and the junction held 3 bases outside the gene matches. Germline V CDR1 and CDR2: MDHEN, SYDVKM. The CDR3 runs 12 residues. CDR3 amino acids: CASGGLVNEQFF. Here the CDR3 DNA reads TGTGCCAGCGGGGGACTAGTCAATGAGCAGTTCTTC.

In this sample, this clonotype turned up a few times. This chain connects TRBV5-5 to TRBJ1-2, with D perhaps TRBD1 (5 bases). This CDR3 has 14 amino acids. CDR1 SGHKS and CDR2 YYEKEE come from the germline V gene (reference sequence). The germline V and J ends were trimmed by 0 bases and 3 bases, with 9 bases remaining between them. This CDR3 is CASSLEQVHYGYTF. The CDR3 coding sequence is TGTGCCAGCAGCTTGGAACAGGTTCACTATGGCTACACCTTC.

This clonotype was seen ten or more times. V is TRBV6-2 or TRBV6-3 and J is TRBJ1-1; D is uncertain. The germline CDR1 and CDR2 sequences are MNHEY and SVGEGT. The length of the CDR3 is 12 residues. The germline V and J ends were trimmed by 6 bases and 3 bases, with 8 bases remaining between them. In DNA form, the CDR3 reads TGTGCCAGCAGGGACCGAGACACTGAAGCTTTCTTT. Protein: CASRDRDTEAFF.

This clonotype was picked up many times. The chain links TRBV2 to TRBJ2-5; the D gene is possibly TRBD2 (5 bases). With 6 bases removed from V and 0 bases from J, the gap between germline ends came to 11 bases. CDR1 SNHLY and CDR2 FYNNEI come from the germline V gene. The CDR3 totals 14 residues. The CDR3 bases are TGTGCCAGCAGCGCCGACTACTACCAAGAGACCCAGTACTTC. Translated, it gives CASSADYYQETQYF.

This clonotype showed up many times. The rearrangement uses TRBV12-3 or TRBV12-4 and TRBJ1-5; possible D gene TRBD1, 6 bases. This CDR3 has 13 amino acids. V lost 3 bases to trimming and J lost 4 bases, with 7 bases between them. CDR3 DNA: TGTGCCAGCAGTTTGAGGGGGAATCAGCCCCAGCATTTT. Protein sequence: CASSLRGNQPQHF.

This clonotype was seen more than once but under ten times. This chain connects TRBV3-1 to TRBJ1-2, with no clear D. The V gene's germline CDR1 is LGHDT and CDR2 YNNKEL (reference sequence). CDR3 length: 13 residues. Trimming removed 1 base at V and 5 bases at J, with 8 bases between. CDR3 loop: CASSQAVEYGYTF. CDR3 DNA sequence: TGTGCCAGCAGCCAAGCCGTTGAGTATGGCTACACCTTC.

This sequence joins TRBV7-2 and TRBJ2-6; no clear D gene. The CDR3 has 17 amino acids. The germline V gene has CDR1 SGHTA and CDR2 FQGNSA. With 1 base removed from V and 0 bases from J, the gap between germline ends came to 10 bases. The CDR3 nucleotides read TGTGCCAGCAGCTTAGGTTGGGCGTTCTCTGGGGCCAACGTCCTGACTTTC. Translated: CASSLGWAFSGANVLTF.

This clonotype was recorded many times. The chain is built from TRBV7-6 and TRBJ2-3; TRBD1 aligns across 7 bases. V lost 0 bases to trimming and J lost 10 bases; unmatched junction nucleotides: 7. The V gene's germline CDR1 is SGHVS and CDR2 FNYEAQ. The CDR3 runs to 14 residues. For the CDR3, the DNA is TGTGCCAGCAGCTTAGCGTGGGCGCAGGGGGCGCAGTATTTT. Its protein is CASSLAWAQGAQYF.

This clonotype was counted a single time. A much larger clone differs by one base, so this may be a read error. V usage is TRBV6-6 and J usage is TRBJ2-3, with 7 bases fitting TRBD2. This CDR3 contains 16 residues. The germline CDR1 and CDR2 sequences are MNHNY and SVGAGI (reference sequence). The chain's CDR3 is CVSRHSSGVSTDTQYF. CDR3 sequence (DNA): TGTGTCAGCCGACATTCTAGCGGAGTTAGCACAGATACGCAGTATTTT.

This clonotype was found many times. The genes are TRBV12-3 or TRBV12-4 and TRBJ2-3; 8 bases agree with TRBD2. Trimming took 5 bases from V and 4 from J; bases not matched to a gene: 2. This CDR3 region has 13 residues. The CDR3 sequence is CASSRTSPDTQYF. The CDR3 nucleotides read TGTGCCAGCAGTAGGACTAGCCCAGATACGCAGTATTTT.

This clonotype has at least ten counts. In DNA form, the CDR3 reads TGCGCCACAGCCCCATCTCCCGCAGAGACCCAGTACTTC. It yields the protein CATAPSPAETQYF. This chain connects TRBV5-1 to TRBJ2-5, with D uncertain. The V gene lost 9 bases and the J gene lost 4 bases, with 16 bases spanning the gap. Germline-derived CDR1 and CDR2 are SGHRS and YFSETQ. CDR3 length: 13 residues.

V and J are TRBV20-1 and TRBJ1-5; the D gene is possibly TRBD1 (5 bases). Trimming shortened V by 6 bases and J by 0 bases, and 21 bases separated the two germline ends. The CDR3 length is 17 residues. From germline, CDR1 is DFQATT and CDR2 SNEGSKA (reference sequence). The CDR3 loop is CSALTGTAAYSNQPQHF. In DNA, the CDR3 is TGCAGTGCCCTCACCGGGACCGCCGCCTATAGCAATCAGCCCCAGCATTTT.

CDR3 bases: TGTGCCAGCAGCCCTCAATATACAGCTTCTAATCAGCCCCAGCATTTT. This encodes CASSPQYTASNQPQHF. This chain connects TRBV6-5 to TRBJ1-5, with D hard to call. With 6 bases removed from V and 4 bases from J, the gap between germline ends came to 19 bases. Germline V lookup: CDR1 MNHEY, CDR2 SVGAGI. This CDR3 has 16 residues.

This clonotype has a count of ten or more. The chain combines TRBV20-1 with TRBJ2-3; TRBD1 or TRBD2 may be the D gene (5 bases each). CDR1 and CDR2 from the germline V gene are DFQATT and SNEGSKA (reference sequence). The V end lost 0 bases, the J end lost 2 bases, and 15 bases lay between the germline ends. This CDR3 region has 16 residues. This CDR3 is CSARDFGVGDTDTQYF. The CDR3 nucleotides read TGCAGTGCTAGAGATTTCGGGGTAGGGGACACAGATACGCAGTATTTT.

This clonotype occurred many times. The V call is TRBV30, the J call TRBJ2-7; TRBD1 aligns across 7 bases. CDR3 length: 11 amino acids. The germline V gene has CDR1 GTSNPN and CDR2 SVGIG (reference sequence). V shed 3 bases and J 11 bases; nucleotides not matched to a gene: 7. The CDR3 is CAWSNTGQKYF. In DNA form, the CDR3 reads TGTGCCTGGAGCAATACGGGACAGAAGTACTTC.

The V and J genes are TRBV4-1 and TRBJ1-2, with a weak D call TRBD1 (5 bases). The V end lost 6 bases, the J end lost 6 bases, and 26 bases lay between the germline ends. The length of the CDR3 is 17 residues. From germline, CDR1 is MGHRA and CDR2 YSYEKL. CDR3 DNA sequence: TGCGCCAGCAGGGGGGTTGTAGGTCCTAATTCCCGCCATGGCTACACCTTC. It is translated as CASRGVVGPNSRHGYTF.

This clonotype has just a few counts. V is TRBV13 and J is TRBJ1-4; unclear D gene. The germline V gene has CDR1 PRHDT and CDR2 FYEKMQ (reference sequence). Trimming took off 7 bases at V and 7 bases at J, with 16 bases between the two ends. The CDR3 consists of 14 residues. The CDR3 region has the DNA TGTGCCAGCACCCGACGGGCTACTTCTGAAAAACTGTTTTTT. Translation: CASTRRATSEKLFF. The full variable domain, rest sourced from reference TRBV13 and TRBJ1-4, is AAGVIQSPRHLIKEKRETATLKCYPIPRHDTVYWYQQGPGQDPQFLISFYEKMQSDKGSIPDRFSAQQFSDYHSELNMSSLELGDSALYFCASTRRATSEKLFFGSGTQLSVL.

This clonotype has at least ten counts. V and J are TRBV5-1 and TRBJ2-7; maybe TRBD2 (6 bases). The CDR3 covers 14 residues. Trimming removed 4 bases from V and 3 bases from J, with 14 bases in between. Germline V CDR1 and CDR2: SGHRS, YFSETQ. This chain's CDR3 is CASSPGSPFYEQYF. The DNA of the CDR3 is TGCGCCAGCAGCCCCGGGAGTCCCTTCTACGAGCAGTACTTC.

The gene calls are TRBV11-2 and TRBJ2-7; TRBD1 matches 9 bases. Trimming at V came to 6 bases and at J to 3 bases, leaving 6 bases not matched to a gene. Germline values: CDR1 SGHAT, CDR2 FQNNGV. The CDR3 consists of 14 residues. The CDR3 nucleotides are TGTGCCAGCAGGATGACAGGGGGGAACTACGAGCAGTACTTC. Translation gives CASRMTGGNYEQYF. Full variable domain (outside the CDR3, taken from reference TRBV11-2 and TRBJ2-7): EAGVAQSPRYKIIEKRQSVAFWCNPISGHATLYWYQQILGQGPKLLIQFQNNGVVDDSQLPKDRFSAERLKGVDSTLKIQPAKLEDSAVYLCASRMTGGNYEQYFGPGTRLTVT.

Ten or more counts support this clonotype. This chain's CDR3 is CASSEVAGGSTDTQYF. The DNA of the CDR3 is TGTGCCAGCAGTGAAGTAGCAGGGGGAAGCACAGATACGCAGTATTTT. The chain combines TRBV6-1 with TRBJ2-3, with 7 bases aligning to TRBD1. Trimming took 1 base from V and 0 from J; bases not matched to a gene: 4. Germline loops: CDR1 MNHNS, CDR2 SASEGT. This CDR3 spans 16 amino acids.